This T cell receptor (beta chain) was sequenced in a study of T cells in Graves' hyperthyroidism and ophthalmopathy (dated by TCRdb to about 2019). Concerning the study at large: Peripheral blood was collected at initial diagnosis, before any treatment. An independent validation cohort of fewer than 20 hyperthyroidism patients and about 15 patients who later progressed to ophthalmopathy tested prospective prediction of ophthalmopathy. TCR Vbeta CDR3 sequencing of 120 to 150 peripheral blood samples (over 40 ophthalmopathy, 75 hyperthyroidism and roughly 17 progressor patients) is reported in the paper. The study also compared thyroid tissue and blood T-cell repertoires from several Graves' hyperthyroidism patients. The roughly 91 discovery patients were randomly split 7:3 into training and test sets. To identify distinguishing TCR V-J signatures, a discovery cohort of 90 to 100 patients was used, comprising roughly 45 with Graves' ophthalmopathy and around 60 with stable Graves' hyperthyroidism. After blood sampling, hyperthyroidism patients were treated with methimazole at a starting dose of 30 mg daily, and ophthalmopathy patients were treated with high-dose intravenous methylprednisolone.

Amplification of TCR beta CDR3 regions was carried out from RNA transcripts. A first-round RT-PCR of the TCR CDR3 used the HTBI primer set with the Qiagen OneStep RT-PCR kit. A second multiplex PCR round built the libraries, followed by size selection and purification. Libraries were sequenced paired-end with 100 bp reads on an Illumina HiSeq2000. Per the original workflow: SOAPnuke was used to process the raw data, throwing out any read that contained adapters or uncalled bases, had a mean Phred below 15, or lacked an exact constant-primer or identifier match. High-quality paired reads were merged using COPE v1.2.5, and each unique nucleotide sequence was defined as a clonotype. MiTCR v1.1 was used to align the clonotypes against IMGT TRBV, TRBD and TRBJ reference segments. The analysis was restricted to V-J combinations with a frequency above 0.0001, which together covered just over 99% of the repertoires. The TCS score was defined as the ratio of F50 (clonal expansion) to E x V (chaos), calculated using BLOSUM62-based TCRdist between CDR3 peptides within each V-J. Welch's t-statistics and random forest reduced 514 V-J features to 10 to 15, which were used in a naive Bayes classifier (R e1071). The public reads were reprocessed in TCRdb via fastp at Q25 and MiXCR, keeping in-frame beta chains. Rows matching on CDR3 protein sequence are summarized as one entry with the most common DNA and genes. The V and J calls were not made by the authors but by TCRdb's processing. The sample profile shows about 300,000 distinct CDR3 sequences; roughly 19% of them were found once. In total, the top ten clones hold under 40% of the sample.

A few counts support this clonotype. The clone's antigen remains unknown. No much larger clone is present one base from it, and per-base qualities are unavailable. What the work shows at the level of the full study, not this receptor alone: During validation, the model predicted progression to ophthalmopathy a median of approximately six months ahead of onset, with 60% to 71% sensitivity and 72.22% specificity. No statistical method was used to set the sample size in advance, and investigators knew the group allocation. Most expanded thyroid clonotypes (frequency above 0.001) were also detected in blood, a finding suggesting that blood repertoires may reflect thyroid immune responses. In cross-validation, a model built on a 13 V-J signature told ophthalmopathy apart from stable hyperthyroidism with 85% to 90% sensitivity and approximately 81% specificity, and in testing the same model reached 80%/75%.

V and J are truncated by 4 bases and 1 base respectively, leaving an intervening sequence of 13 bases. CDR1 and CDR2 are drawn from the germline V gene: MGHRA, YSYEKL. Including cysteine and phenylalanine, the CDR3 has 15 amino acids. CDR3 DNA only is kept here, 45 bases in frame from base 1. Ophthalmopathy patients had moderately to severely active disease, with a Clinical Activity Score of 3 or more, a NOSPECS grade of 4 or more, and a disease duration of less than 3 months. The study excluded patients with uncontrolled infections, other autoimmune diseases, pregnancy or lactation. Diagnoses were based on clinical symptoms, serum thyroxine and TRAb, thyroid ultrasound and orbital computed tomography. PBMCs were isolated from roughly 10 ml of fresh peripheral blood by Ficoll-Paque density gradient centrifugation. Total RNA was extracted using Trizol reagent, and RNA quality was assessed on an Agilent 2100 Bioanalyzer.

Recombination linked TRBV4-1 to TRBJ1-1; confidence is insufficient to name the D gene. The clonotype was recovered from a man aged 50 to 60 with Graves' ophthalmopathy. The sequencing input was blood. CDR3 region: CASSRGGQQNTEAFF. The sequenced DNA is TGCGCCAGCAGCCGAGGCGGCCAGCAGAACACTGAAGCTTTCTTT.